The clone carrying this T cell receptor beta chain came up a few times. Its antigen is undetermined. Preparation of the TCRbeta library used unique molecular identifiers. TCRdb reprocessed the PCR reads with MiXCR, giving one entry per CDR3 protein. This sample has 450,000 to 600,000 distinct CDR3 sequences, with 10% to 13% found just once. This specimen comes from a study of T-cell reconstitution after alpha-beta-depleted transplantation in children. Findings of the study overall: T-cell numbers and diversity one year post-transplant derived largely from freshly generated T cells. It was reported that alpha-beta T cells came from several hundred expanded graft clones (about two months after transplant).

Germline V gene lookup returns CDR1 SGHRS and CDR2 YFSETQ. V was shortened by 0 bases and J by 2 bases, with 8 bases between the two germline ends. CDR3 length: 14 amino acids. The sequence was collected from a child aged 2 to 9 with inherited bone marrow failure, due to receive a stem cell transplant. The sequences come from PBMCs, collected before TCRalphabeta/CD19-depleted stem cell transplant. The rearrangement links TRBV5-1 to TRBJ1-1, with D unresolved. CDR3 bases: TGCGCCAGCAGCTTGGGTTGGGATAACACTGAAGCTTTCTTT. Its protein is CASSLGWDNTEAFF.